Included here is one T cell receptor beta chain sequence, with context. Its target is not known. These data come from a study of cytomegalovirus exposure and HLA in healthy donors. General study results and limits: In a later analysis, productive TCRs from donors in an Asian-associated ancestry cluster reportedly carried fewer N-insertions than the cohort mean. Researchers reported that a few CMV-associated chains were confirmed in vitro as CMV antigen-specific. Associated with cytomegalovirus, according to the listing, were 150 to 200 TCR beta chains. Being productive about 90% or about 30% of the time was typical of most TCR beta V segments in an earlier analysis.

PCR amplification relied on 60 Vbeta primers (plus 13 Jbeta primers). TCRdb's copy holds only in-frame clones and misses some; the assay was immunoSEQ multiplex PCR. The table records some 150,000 clones, 77% of them present only once. CDR3 length: 15 amino acids. The V gene lost 3 bases and the J gene lost 3 bases, with 12 bases spanning the gap. Germline values: CDR1 SGHVS, CDR2 FQNEAQ. The sample was PBMCs. The V gene is TRBV7-8, the J gene TRBJ1-5; D may be TRBD1 (5 bases). This sequence originates from a female donor in good health and CMV-seronegative. The CDR3 DNA reads as TGTGCCAGCAGCTTCTCAGGAGGGGACAATCAGCCCCAGCATTTT. Its protein product is CASSFSGGDNQPQHF.